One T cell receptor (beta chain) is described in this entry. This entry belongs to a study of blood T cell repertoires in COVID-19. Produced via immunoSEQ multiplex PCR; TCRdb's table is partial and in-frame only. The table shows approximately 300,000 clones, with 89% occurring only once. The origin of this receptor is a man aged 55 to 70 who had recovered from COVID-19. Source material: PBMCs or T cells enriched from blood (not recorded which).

CDR3 sequence reads: CASSQRTGMDEQYF. Here the CDR3 DNA reads TGCGCCAGCAGCCAGAGGACAGGGATGGACGAGCAGTACTTC. The rearrangement links TRBV4-3 to TRBJ2-7; 8 positions agree with TRBD1. The CDR3 runs 14 residues. Looked up from germline, CDR1 is LGHNA and CDR2 is YSLEER. J lost 5 bases, V lost 3 bases, and 6 bases had no gene match.